A single sample gave rise to the 20 T cell receptor beta chains below, sequenced in a study of CD8 T cells in Susac syndrome. The authors reverse transcribed about 0.5 to 1 ug RNA with random hexamers. Via MiXCR, TCRdb re-called the immunoSEQ multiplex PCR reads, giving one row per CDR3 protein. The sample carries 250,000 to 300,000 distinct CDR3 sequences, around 91% recorded once. The source material was CD8+ T cells from PBMCs. The receptors were gathered from a human donor with multiple sclerosis.

The gene calls are TRBV9 and TRBJ2-5; D possibly corresponds to TRBD2 (6 bases). There are 14 residues in the CDR3. Trimming took 0 bases from V and 6 from J, leaving 12 bases between them. Germline assignment: CDR1 SGDLS and CDR2 YYNGEE. CDR3 sequence reads: CASSVGGDMKTQYF. DNA of the CDR3: TGTGCCAGCAGCGTAGGGGGGGATATGAAGACCCAGTACTTC.

This chain uses TRBV7-9 with TRBJ2-5; 11 nucleotides line up with TRBD2. V was clipped by 3 bases and J by 4 bases; unmatched bases: 4. Looked up from germline, CDR1 is SEHNR and CDR2 is FQNEAQ (reference sequence). CDR3 length: 15 amino acids. The CDR3 coding sequence is TGTGCCAGCAGCTTCAGACTAGCGGGGATAGAGACCCAGTACTTC. Its translation: CASSFRLAGIETQYF.

The chain couples TRBV29-1 to TRBJ2-1, with 8 nucleotides matching TRBD2. J gave up 8 bases and V 0 bases, and 3 bases lay outside the gene matches. Germline lookup yields CDR1 SQVTM and CDR2 ANQGSEA. The CDR3 covers 13 residues. The CDR3 bases are TGCAGCGTTGAAGATGGGCGGGGGGATGAGCAGTTCTTC. This encodes CSVEDGRGDEQFF.

The chain combines TRBV9 with TRBJ1-2, with unresolved D. Germline CDR1 reads SGDLS; CDR2 reads YYNGEE. V shed 4 bases and J shed 2 bases, with 15 bases lying between them. The CDR3 has 15 amino acids. The DNA for the CDR3 is TGTGCCAGCAGCACCCGGGCCGGGGTGAACTATGGCTACACCTTC. It yields the protein CASSTRAGVNYGYTF.

The genes are TRBV15 and TRBJ1-5; D might be TRBD1 (6 bases). Trimming shortened V by 1 base and J by 6 bases, and 25 bases separated the two germline ends. The CDR3 extends over 19 amino acids. Germline CDR1 is LNHNV and CDR2 is YYDKDF (reference sequence). The CDR3 protein is CATSRAQDSYPSVGQPQHF. The CDR3 region has the DNA TGTGCCACCAGCAGAGCCCAGGACAGTTACCCCTCCGTCGGTCAGCCCCAGCATTTT.

The V call is TRBV19, the J call TRBJ1-2; D possibly corresponds to TRBD1 (5 bases). This CDR3 comprises 12 residues. Trimming took 8 bases from V and 8 from J, leaving 15 bases between them. Germline values: CDR1 LNHDA, CDR2 SQIVND (reference sequence). The CDR3 loop reads CASAGSHQGYTF. In DNA, the CDR3 is TGTGCCAGTGCAGGGTCACATCAGGGCTACACCTTC.

The chain has TRBV13 and TRBJ1-1; D may be TRBD1 (6 bases). The V gene's germline CDR1 is PRHDT and CDR2 FYEKMQ (reference sequence). CDR3 length: 14 amino acids. Trimming stripped 0 bases from V and 4 bases from J, with 9 bases between. DNA for the CDR3: TGTGCCAGCAGCTTAGGAACAGGGATCACTGAAGCTTTCTTT. It encodes CASSLGTGITEAFF.

The chain joins TRBV11-2 to TRBJ2-7, with D possibly being TRBD2 (6 bases). Germline V gene data show CDR1 as SGHAT and CDR2 as FQNNGV. V was clipped by 1 base and J by 6 bases, with 10 bases between them. The CDR3 length is 13 residues. The CDR3 is CASSLGGTGEQYF. As DNA, the CDR3 is TGTGCCAGCAGCTTAGGCGGGACCGGCGAGCAGTACTTC.

This clonotype was seen a handful of times. The chain has TRBV6-2 or TRBV6-3 and TRBJ2-7; maybe TRBD1 (5 bases). V was pared by 4 bases and J by 3 bases, with 7 bases between. CDR1 is MNHEY and CDR2 is SVGEGT in the germline V gene. This CDR3 spans 12 amino acids. This CDR3 reads CASSSTVYEQYF. The DNA for the CDR3 is TGTGCCAGCAGTTCGACAGTCTACGAGCAGTACTTC.

The rearrangement uses TRBV28 and TRBJ2-7, with a possible D match to TRBD1 (6 bases). From germline, CDR1 is MDHEN and CDR2 SYDVKM. The V and J ends lost 6 bases and 0 bases respectively, with 12 bases between them. The CDR3 is 14 residues long. The CDR3 here is CASRRTGSSYEQYF. CDR3 coding DNA: TGTGCCAGCAGACGAACAGGGTCCTCCTACGAGCAGTACTTC.

This clonotype has a single count. V usage is TRBV30 and J usage is TRBJ1-5; possible D gene TRBD1, 5 bases. The germline V and J ends were trimmed by 0 bases and 5 bases, with 14 bases remaining between them. Germline loops: CDR1 GTSNPN, CDR2 SVGIG (reference sequence). This CDR3 has 15 residues. This CDR3 is CAWSVGAGSHQPQHF. The DNA of the CDR3 is TGTGCCTGGAGTGTAGGGGCAGGGTCCCATCAGCCCCAGCATTTT.

The CDR3, as DNA: TGCGCCAGCAGCCAAGTGGGACAGAACTATGGCTACACCTTC. Encoded protein: CASSQVGQNYGYTF. The rearrangement uses TRBV4-3 and TRBJ1-2; 7 bases are shared with TRBD1. Germline V gene data show CDR1 as LGHNA and CDR2 as YSLEER. After removal of 1 base from V and 2 bases from J, the junction contained 1 base not matched to a gene. The CDR3 has 14 residues.

The genes are TRBV20-1 and TRBJ1-1, with D perhaps matching TRBD1 (5 bases). The CDR3 extends over 14 amino acids. V was trimmed by 0 bases and J by 10 bases, leaving 18 bases between them. Germline V gives CDR1 DFQATT, CDR2 SNEGSKA (reference sequence). CDR3 region: CSARDVGGVEGAFF. CDR3 DNA sequence: TGCAGTGCTAGAGATGTTGGAGGGGTTGAGGGAGCTTTCTTT.

V usage is TRBV4-3 and J usage is TRBJ2-7; possibly TRBD1 for D (5 bases). The V and J ends lost 0 bases and 1 base respectively, with 10 bases between them. This CDR3 spans 15 amino acids. Germline assignment: CDR1 LGHNA and CDR2 YSLEER. Here the CDR3 DNA reads TGCGCCAGCAGCCAAGACAGGGCGCCTTCCTACGAGCAGTACTTC. Its protein is CASSQDRAPSYEQYF.

This clonotype is a singleton in its sample. The chain is built from TRBV5-4 and TRBJ1-6, with D tentatively TRBD1 (6 bases). CDR3 length: 14 amino acids. Trimming stripped 3 bases from V and 10 bases from J, with 14 bases between. Germline CDR1 SGHNT, CDR2 YYREEE (reference sequence). The CDR3, as DNA: TGTGCCAGCAGCTCAGAGGGGGGGGCCTCACCCCTCCACTTT. Amino acids: CASSSEGGASPLHF.

The rearrangement links TRBV6-2 or TRBV6-3 to TRBJ2-2; D is unclear. The germline V gene encodes CDR1 MNHEY and CDR2 SVGEGT. Trimming cost V 6 bases and J 0 bases, with 11 bases left between them. The CDR3 runs 15 residues. The CDR3 loop is CASRGSVSNTGELFF. Written as DNA, the CDR3 is TGTGCCAGCAGGGGAAGCGTCTCGAACACCGGGGAGCTGTTTTTT.

The V call is TRBV27, the J call TRBJ2-1, with D tentatively TRBD2 (5 bases). Trimming took 6 bases from V and 3 from J, leaving 18 bases between them. The CDR3 loop spans 16 amino acids. Germline CDR1 reads MNHEY; CDR2 reads SMNVEV (reference sequence). The DNA for the CDR3 is TGTGCCAGCAGGAATTTAGGAGCGGATCTCTACAATGAGCAGTTCTTC. Amino acid sequence: CASRNLGADLYNEQFF.

V and J are TRBV28 and TRBJ2-5; 9 bases are a match to TRBD1. The CDR3 length is 17 residues. The junction had 13 bases not matched to a gene; V was cut back by 3 bases and J by 5 bases. Germline V gene data show CDR1 as MDHEN and CDR2 as SYDVKM. The CDR3 loop reads CASSFKMGTGSVETQYF. The CDR3 region has the DNA TGTGCCAGCAGTTTTAAGATGGGGACAGGGTCCGTCGAGACCCAGTACTTC.

The rearrangement links TRBV28 to TRBJ2-7, with 7 bases that match TRBD1. Germline V gene lookup returns CDR1 MDHEN and CDR2 SYDVKM. This CDR3 contains 12 residues. The V gene end was trimmed by 5 bases and the J gene end by 5 bases; junction bases not matched to a gene: 3. CDR3: CASSRDRDEQYF. The DNA for the CDR3 is TGTGCCAGCAGTCGAGACAGGGACGAGCAGTACTTC.

The chain joins TRBV30 to TRBJ2-7; D assignment may be TRBD1 or TRBD2 (5 bases each). Germline values: CDR1 GTSNPN, CDR2 SVGIG (reference sequence). The CDR3 totals 11 residues. V lost 8 bases and J 3 bases, leaving 11 bases between the germline ends. The CDR3 region has the DNA TGTGCCCGGGACGGAATCTACGAGCAGTACTTC. It codes for CARDGIYEQYF.